This T cell receptor (beta chain) derives from a study of T cell responses to AZD1222 COVID-19 vaccine. This clone has only a few counts. The antigen remains undetermined. Profiled with immunoSEQ multiplex PCR; TCRdb holds only in-frame clones, not every one. This sample has 130,000 to 150,000 clones, with 90% to 95% found just once. V dropped 2 bases and J dropped 5 bases, with 15 bases sitting between them. The CDR3 covers 15 residues. In germline, CDR1 is SEHNR, CDR2 FQNEAQ (reference sequence). Study results and caveats: Baseline seropositives among AZD1222 recipients totaled only five or six.

V usage is TRBV7-9 and J usage is TRBJ1-2, with D perhaps matching TRBD1 (5 bases). The receptor's source is an adult in good health. The source material was peripheral blood, sampled on day 0 of AZD1222 vaccination. This CDR3 is CASSLRQGGGYGYTF. The CDR3 coding sequence is TGTGCCAGCAGCTTACGGCAGGGCGGAGGGTATGGCTACACCTTC.